This T cell receptor beta chain is from a study of shared T cell receptors in the human thymus. This clone was recorded once. J lost 8 bases, V lost 7 bases, and 8 bases had no gene match. CDR3 length: 14 amino acids. In germline, CDR1 is MGHDK, CDR2 SYGVNS. The data were produced by immunoSEQ multiplex PCR, yet TCRdb's version contains in-frame clones alone and is incomplete. Among hundreds of thousands of clones listed, roughly 86% were seen once. The sample also formed part of further work on human thymus T cells. From that report: Thymus pieces cut out during corrective heart surgery were the tissue that was used. Thymic and blood repertoires appeared to show biased V and J gene usage.

The sample taken for sequencing was thymocytes. The clonotype comes from a boy under three years old with a congenital heart defect. The chain is built from TRBV25-1 and TRBJ2-1; 10 positions agree with TRBD2. The CDR3 sequence: CASTKRGGHHEQFF. The CDR3 DNA reads as TGTGCCAGCACAAAGCGGGGGGGCCATCATGAGCAGTTCTTC.